The source of this TCR beta chain is a study of T cell responses to AZD1222 COVID-19 vaccine. Points from the study as a whole: The breadth and depth of Spike-specific TCRs increased once two AZD1222 doses had been given. None of the repertoires were sampled until the peak T cell response had passed. There were vaccine-associated CD4 TCRs across spike, dominant at 160-218 and 743-854.

Clones were sequenced by immunoSEQ multiplex PCR, and TCRdb holds only the in-frame ones, with some missing. Here the sample spans 40,000 to 55,000 clones, about 87% being singletons. The CDR3 loop spans 14 amino acids. Germline-derived CDR1 and CDR2 are ENHRY and SYGVKD. V lost 7 bases to trimming and J lost 5 bases, with 15 bases between them. Note on this clone: The target antigen is unknown.

The sample was peripheral blood, taken 28 days after the second AZD1222 dose. The source of this sequence is an adult who received the AZD1222 COVID-19 vaccine. The rearrangement joins TRBV10-3 to TRBJ2-1; D gene ambiguous. This CDR3 reads CAITSLGRDNEQFF. The CDR3 DNA is TGTGCCATCACCTCTCTGGGAAGAGACAATGAGCAGTTCTTC.